The sequence of this T cell receptor (beta chain) was determined in a study of T cell repertoires in cytomegalovirus infection. For the study at large: Matching HLA type, along with CMV infection, was indicated by public TCR beta signatures.

Study results and caveats: Clonotype analysis showed dominance of the ex vivo response by HLA-C-restricted CMV-specific TCR beta clonotypes. Summed frequency of shared TCR beta families picked out CMV carriers who also had the relevant HLA.

TCRdb used MiXCR to reprocess the reads, holding one entry per CDR3 protein. Among roughly 250,000 distinct CDR3 sequences, about 12% were seen once, and the ten largest hold about 1.5%. With respect to this clonotype: The antigen remains unidentified.

Losses at the gene ends were 4 bases for V and 6 bases for J; bases not matched to a gene: 9. CDR3 length: 15 residues. Germline assignment: CDR1 MNHEY and CDR2 SVGEGT. Material: PBMCs. This receptor was identified in a human donor in good health (CMV status not recorded). Some clones in this sample may be carry-over from other donors' samples. The V and J genes are TRBV6-2 or TRBV6-3 and TRBJ1-1, with 9 bases matching TRBD1. Here the CDR3 reads CASSSAGQGPPEAFF. The CDR3 region has the DNA TGTGCCAGCAGTTCCGCAGGACAGGGGCCTCCTGAAGCTTTCTTT.